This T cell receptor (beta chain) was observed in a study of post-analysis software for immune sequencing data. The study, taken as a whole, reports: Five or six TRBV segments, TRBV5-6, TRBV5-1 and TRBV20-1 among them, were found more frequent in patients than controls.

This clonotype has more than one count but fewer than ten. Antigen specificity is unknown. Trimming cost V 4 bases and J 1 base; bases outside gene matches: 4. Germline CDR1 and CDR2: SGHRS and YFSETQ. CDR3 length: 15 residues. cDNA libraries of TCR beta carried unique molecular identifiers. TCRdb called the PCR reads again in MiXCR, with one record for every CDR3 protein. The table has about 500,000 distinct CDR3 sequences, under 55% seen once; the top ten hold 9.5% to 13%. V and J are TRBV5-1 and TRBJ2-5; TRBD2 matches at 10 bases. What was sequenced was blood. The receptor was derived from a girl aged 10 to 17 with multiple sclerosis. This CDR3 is CASSKEREGQETQYF. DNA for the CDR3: TGCGCCAGCAGCAAGGAGCGGGAGGGCCAAGAGACCCAGTACTTC.